The next 21 T cell receptor beta chains were all read from a single sample in a study of immune evolution from preneoplasia to lung adenocarcinoma. Sequencing used immunoSEQ multiplex PCR; TCRdb keeps in-frame clones, though not all of them. The sample includes about 3,200 clones, around 82% of them seen just once. The sample was FFPE adjacent normal lung tissue. Every receptor here comes from a donor aged 70 or older with lung adenocarcinoma.

This clone was recorded a few times. The V gene is TRBV6-5, the J gene TRBJ2-1; D gene unclear. The CDR3 has 12 residues. With 0 bases removed from V and 6 bases from J, the gap between germline ends came to 3 bases. The germline V gene encodes CDR1 MNHEY and CDR2 SVGAGI. As DNA, the CDR3 is TGTGCCAGCAGTTACTCGGGCAATGAGCAGTTCTTC. It specifies CASSYSGNEQFF.

This clone has more than one count but fewer than ten. This chain links TRBV4-3 with TRBJ2-3; 7 bases line up with TRBD2. Germline V lookup: CDR1 LGHNA, CDR2 YSLEER. The CDR3 covers 15 residues. Germline trimming cut 3 bases from V and 0 bases from J; bases unmatched to any gene: 3. The CDR3 protein is CASSQSAGSTDTQYF. The DNA of the CDR3 is TGCGCCAGCAGCCAGTCAGCGGGAAGCACAGATACGCAGTATTTT.

The CDR3 loop is CASKSEGLEWETQYF. CDR3 coding DNA: TGTGCCAGCAAATCTGAGGGACTGGAATGGGAGACCCAGTACTTC. The V and J genes are TRBV2 and TRBJ2-5; TRBD2 might be the D (6 bases). The germline V and J ends were trimmed by 7 bases and 5 bases, with 20 bases remaining between them. Germline CDR1 and CDR2: SNHLY and FYNNEI. This CDR3 is built from 15 residues.

This clone appeared a single time. V usage is TRBV19 and J usage is TRBJ2-3, with 10 bases matching TRBD1. After removal of 0 bases from V and 6 bases from J, the junction contained 6 bases not matched to a gene. Germline CDR1 LNHDA, CDR2 SQIVND (reference sequence). The CDR3 extends over 16 amino acids. The CDR3 is CASSIDQGQGMDTQYF. The CDR3 nucleotides are TGTGCCAGTAGTATAGATCAGGGACAGGGGATGGATACGCAGTATTTT.

J is TRBJ2-7 and V is TRBV18; D possibly corresponds to TRBD2 (5 bases). This CDR3 contains 14 residues. The germline gives CDR1 KGHSH, CDR2 LQKENI. The V end lost 0 bases, the J end lost 2 bases, and 8 bases lay between the germline ends. This chain's CDR3 is CASSPPLATYEQYF. The CDR3 DNA reads TGTGCCAGCTCACCACCGCTAGCAACCTACGAGCAGTACTTC.

This chain joins TRBV9 and TRBJ1-2; 12 bases agree with TRBD1. Germline loops: CDR1 SGDLS, CDR2 YYNGEE. V shed 0 bases, J shed 7 bases, and the junction held 4 bases outside the gene matches. The CDR3 covers 15 residues. CDR3 sequence: CASSVGGTGGGGYTF. The CDR3 nucleotides read TGTGCCAGCAGCGTAGGGGGGACAGGGGGCGGTGGCTACACCTTC. The complete variable domain, with remaining parts taken from reference TRBV9 and TRBJ1-2, reads DSGVTQTPKHLITATGQRVTLRCSPRSGDLSVYWYQQSLDQGLQFLIQYYNGEERAKGNILERFSAQQFPDLHSELNLSSLELGDSALYFCASSVGGTGGGGYTFGSGTRLTVV.

The rearrangement uses TRBV21-1 and TRBJ1-5; the table assigns TRBD1, which was not confirmed against the DNA. TRBV21-1 constitutes a pseudogene. The CDR3 has 13 amino acids. DNA for the CDR3: TGTGCCGGATGGACAATTAGCAATCAGCCCCAGCATTTT. It translates to CAGWTISNQPQHF.

The V and J genes are TRBV19 and TRBJ2-6; 9 bases line up with TRBD2. Germline-derived CDR1 and CDR2 are LNHDA and SQIVND (reference sequence). This CDR3 has 18 amino acids. Trimming at V came to 3 bases and at J to 0 bases, leaving 6 bases not matched to a gene. The CDR3 coding sequence is TGTGCCAGTAGTATCGGGCTAGCGGGATACTCTGGGGCCAACGTCCTGACTTTC. Encoded protein: CASSIGLAGYSGANVLTF.

This chain connects TRBV15 to TRBJ1-2; 10 positions agree with TRBD1. The CDR3 runs to 16 residues. V shed 1 base and J 0 bases; nucleotides not matched to a gene: 2. CDR1 and CDR2 from the germline V gene are LNHNV and YYDKDF (reference sequence). CDR3 in DNA: TGTGCCACCAGCAGAGTCGGGACAGGGGCTAACTATGGCTACACCTTC. It codes for CATSRVGTGANYGYTF.

This chain joins TRBV5-4 and TRBJ2-3, with 9 positions matching TRBD2. Looked up from germline, CDR1 is SGHNT and CDR2 is YYREEE (reference sequence). This CDR3 has 17 residues. V shed 1 base and J 6 bases; nucleotides not matched to a gene: 12. This chain's CDR3 is CASSLFKVSGSLDTQYF. The CDR3 DNA reads TGTGCCAGCAGCTTGTTCAAGGTTAGCGGGAGTTTGGATACGCAGTATTTT.

The J gene is TRBJ2-1, the V gene TRBV15; the D is unclear. Germline lookup yields CDR1 LNHNV and CDR2 YYDKDF (reference sequence). The CDR3 loop spans 14 amino acids. V was shortened by 0 bases and J by 8 bases, with 11 bases between the two germline ends. The CDR3 loop reads CATSRDSGIYEQFF. As DNA, the CDR3 is TGTGCCACCAGCAGAGATTCGGGTATATATGAGCAGTTCTTC.

In its sample, this clone was seen a few times. The rearrangement uses TRBV4-3 and TRBJ2-7; D possibly corresponds to TRBD2 (5 bases). V was pared by 0 bases and J by 3 bases, with 12 bases between. The length of the CDR3 is 15 residues. Germline V lookup: CDR1 LGHNA, CDR2 YSLEER. In DNA, the CDR3 is TGCGCCAGCAGCCAAGATTCGTCCGGGGTCTACGAGCAGTACTTC. Translated: CASSQDSSGVYEQYF.

The chain couples TRBV9 to TRBJ2-7, with 7 nucleotides matching TRBD2. The CDR3 totals 13 residues. Germline V lookup: CDR1 SGDLS, CDR2 YYNGEE. J lost 9 bases, V lost 0 bases, and 6 bases had no gene match. The CDR3 reads CASSVGDYPTQYF. As DNA, the CDR3 is TGTGCCAGCAGCGTAGGGGACTACCCAACGCAGTACTTC.

V usage is TRBV6-5 and J usage is TRBJ2-1, with a possible D match to TRBD2 (6 bases). There are 14 residues in the CDR3. Germline V gene data show CDR1 as MNHEY and CDR2 as SVGAGI. Trimming left V 0 bases short and J 10 bases short, with 13 bases between. DNA for the CDR3: TGTGCCAGCAGTTACTCGGGGGGTCAAAGAGAGCAGTTCTTC. It translates to CASSYSGGQREQFF.

CDR3 sequence: CASSLQGFSEQYF. The CDR3 DNA reads as TGCGCCAGCAGCTTACAGGGTTTTAGCGAGCAGTACTTC. The rearrangement links TRBV5-1 to TRBJ2-7, with TRBD1 as a possible D gene (6 bases). V shed 2 bases and J shed 6 bases, with 12 bases lying between them. The CDR3 totals 13 residues. The germline V gene has CDR1 SGHRS and CDR2 YFSETQ. Combining the CDR3 with reference TRBV5-1 and TRBJ2-7 gives the whole variable domain KAGVTQTPRYLIKTRGQQVTLSCSPISGHRSVSWYQQTPGQGLQFLFEYFSETQRNKGNFPGRFSGRQFSNSRSEMNVSTLELGDSALYLCASSLQGFSEQYFGPGTRLTVT.

Comments on this clone: The sample has other DNA sequences that encode this CDR3 too. CDR3 coding DNA: TGTGCCAGCAGCTTAACGGGGGACTCCTACAATGAGCAGTTCTTC. It is translated as CASSLTGDSYNEQFF. V and J are TRBV7-3 and TRBJ2-1; D might be TRBD1 or TRBD2, each matching 5 bases. The CDR3 runs 15 residues. V was pared by 0 bases and J by 0 bases, with 6 bases between. Germline V lookup: CDR1 SGHTA, CDR2 FQGTGA.

This chain connects TRBV28 to TRBJ1-3, with TRBD1 matching over 10 bases. Germline V gene data show CDR1 as MDHEN and CDR2 as SYDVKM. The length of the CDR3 is 15 residues. The V gene end was trimmed by 7 bases and the J gene end by 3 bases; junction bases not matched to a gene: 6. The CDR3, as DNA: TGTGCCAGCACCTCCGGGACAGGGGTTGGAAACACCATATATTTT. The encoded protein is CASTSGTGVGNTIYF.

This chain uses TRBV6-6 with TRBJ1-2; no firm D call. With 7 bases removed from V and 8 bases from J, the gap between germline ends came to 17 bases. The germline gives CDR1 MNHNY, CDR2 SVGAGI (reference sequence). This CDR3 is built from 13 residues. The CDR3 loop reads CASMMSLAGGYTF. DNA for the CDR3: TGTGCCAGCATGATGTCCCTAGCGGGAGGCTACACCTTC.

The chain combines TRBV25-1 with TRBJ2-7; D uncertain. Trimming pared 2 bases from V and 6 bases from J, leaving 11 bases between. The CDR3 length is 13 residues. The V gene's germline CDR1 is MGHDK and CDR2 SYGVNS. The CDR3 region has the DNA TGTGCCAGCAGTGAAGGGTCAACCCTCGAGCAGTACTTC. Protein product: CASSEGSTLEQYF.

This clone was seen a few times. The CDR3 DNA sequence: TGCGCCAGCAGCCAGTTCGGGGGGCTCGGAAACACCATATATTTT. Translation gives CASSQFGGLGNTIYF. The chain employs TRBV5-1 and TRBJ1-3; weak D call: TRBD1 (6 bases). CDR3 length: 15 amino acids. Germline-derived CDR1 and CDR2 are SGHRS and YFSETQ. V gave up 4 bases and J gave up 4 bases, with 15 bases separating them.

The genes are TRBV6-1 and TRBJ2-5; D not resolved. Germline V gives CDR1 MNHNS, CDR2 SASEGT. CDR3 length equals 11 residues. Trimming removed 7 bases from V and 2 bases from J, with 5 bases in between. The CDR3 loop reads CASTPQETQYF. Here the CDR3 DNA reads TGTGCCAGCACACCTCAAGAGACCCAGTACTTC.